Reported below is one T cell receptor beta chain. Its specific antigen is unknown. No base quality information exists; no much larger clone differs at one position. The treatment or condition label, read with the paper, signifies: roughly 18 received Ad26.COV2.S at low or high dose, single or two shots; several received placebo; per-sample allocation not given. For vaccine and placebo recipients, the sequenced repertoires came from samples collected on day 63 after the first injection. Cohort 1b enrolled 25 to 30 adults aged 18-55 years at a single site in Boston, USA, between 29 July and 7 August 2020. Ad26.COV2.S was a replication-incompetent adenovirus type 26 vector expressing a prefusion-stabilized SARS-CoV-2 spike protein from the original Wuhan strain. TCRbeta CDR3 regions were sequenced with the immunoSEQ Assay. After extraction, genomic DNA underwent amplification by bias-controlled multiplex PCR, followed by high-throughput sequencing. The paper's processing steps were these. To quantify the absolute abundance of every unique TCRbeta CDR3 region, sequences were collapsed and filtered. T cell fraction was estimated by normalizing TCRbeta template counts to usable DNA, which was measured by amplifying reference genes present in all nucleated cells. Repertoire TCRs were annotated as SARS-CoV-2-specific by exact matching of V gene, CDR3 amino acid sequence and J gene to a known reactive TCR set. MIRA supplied the reference SARS-CoV-2 TCR set, which was filtered for enrichment in COVID-19-positive ImmuneCODE repertoires so that public or cross-reactive TCRs were removed. Based on the MIRA antigens, annotated TCRs were further analysed at the level of specific ORF or position within ORF. Breadth was defined as annotated unique rearrangements over total unique productive rearrangements; depth was the summed frequency of those rearrangements. TCR breadth was compared between groups using two-sided Wilcoxon rank-sum tests. As stored in TCRdb, this immuneACCESS dataset retains in-frame rearrangements with V and J assigned. A fraction of the clones does not appear; measured against another copy, unresolved V genes explain less than half of the discrepancy, and the remainder lacks a known reason. D and trimming were read from the DNA, whereas the V and J calls and clone size are those reported in that table. This sample comprises about 680,000 clones, 89% of them detected only once. The ten largest make up approximately 1.5% of the sample.

The source of the sample is a study of Ad26.COV2.S vaccination and SARS-CoV-2 variants (TCRdb year 2021). For the study in its entirety: Vaccine-arm donors were drawn from COV1001, a multicentre, randomized, double-blind, placebo-controlled phase I-IIa trial of Ad26.COV2.S in healthy adults. Ad26.COV2.S was administered intramuscularly at 5 x 10^10 or 1 x 10^11 viral particles, either as a single shot or as two shots given 56 days apart. Sequencing of the TCRbeta repertoire served to evaluate the specificity and breadth of SARS-CoV-2-reactive T cell receptors following Ad26.COV2.S vaccination. The TCR-sequenced set comprised around 30 samples: some 20 Ad26.COV2.S vaccine recipients, 5 placebo recipients and 8 SARS-CoV-2 convalescent individuals. Participants in the trial were split at random into five groups of five each, receiving low-dose or high-dose Ad26.COV2.S once or twice, or else placebo on both occasions. Throughout the experiments and outcome assessment, investigators stayed blinded to trial group allocation. Results and caveats for the whole study, not just this receptor: Spike-specific TCR breadth was higher in Ad26.COV2.S recipients than in placebo recipients (P = 0.0014). It was noted by the authors that total T cell responses may have been underestimated by the TCR breadth and depth analyses. After vaccination, spike-specific CD8+ and CD4+ T cell responses were reported to show substantial breadth. Comparable non-spike TCR breadth was observed between vaccine and placebo recipients, consistent with only spike being contained in the vaccine. The study was not powered for comparison of responses between vaccine doses or regimens.

CDR3 length: 18 amino acids, cysteine to phenylalanine. Here the CDR3 DNA is all that survives: 54 bases in frame from base 1. Clipping removes 6 bases from V and 0 bases from J, with 13 as the unmatched junction base count. According to the germline V gene, CDR1 reads KGHSH and CDR2 reads LQKENI. The rearrangement combines TRBV18 with TRBJ2-2, and TRBD1 aligns with 7 junction nucleotides. The clonotype comes from a person aged 18 to 65 who received the Ad26.COV2.S COVID-19 vaccine or a placebo. Sample: peripheral blood, taken in a trial of Ad26.COV2.S vaccine versus placebo. The DNA sequence is given as TGTGCCAGCTCCCTAGACCGGGGACAGAGTTCGAACACCGGGGAGCTGTTTTTT. Translated, this is CASSLDRGQSSNTGELFF. With all but the CDR3 taken from the reference TRBV18 and TRBJ2-2 genes, the full variable domain is: NAGVMQNPRHLVRRRGQEARLRCSPMKGHSHVYWYRQLPEEGLKFMVYLQKENIIDESGMPKERFSAEFPKEGPSILRIQQVVRGDSAAYFCASSLDRGQSSNTGELFFGEGSRLTVL.